The 21 T cell receptor beta chains in this list originate from one sample, sequenced in a study of blood T cell repertoires in COVID-19. The protocol was immunoSEQ multiplex PCR, while the TCRdb copy is restricted to in-frame clones and leaves out a portion. Counted here are under 300,000 clones, 75% to 90% occurring once; the ten biggest clones make up around 12%. Sequencing was performed on peripheral blood. These TCRs come from a woman in her 70s with COVID-19, enrolled during active disease.

This chain joins TRBV2 and TRBJ2-5; 11 nucleotides agree with TRBD2. The CDR3 covers 15 residues. The germline CDR1 and CDR2 sequences are SNHLY and FYNNEI. V dropped 5 bases and J dropped 5; count of bases not matched to a gene: 7. CDR3 nucleotides: TGTGCCAGCAGTTTTAGCGGGGGGGCCTGGGAGACCCAGTACTTC. Protein product: CASSFSGGAWETQYF.

The rearrangement uses TRBV6-5 and TRBJ2-7; 8 positions agree with TRBD1. The V gene's germline CDR1 is MNHEY and CDR2 SVGAGI. The trim removed 6 bases at V and 3 bases at J, leaving 7 bases unmatched. There are 14 residues in the CDR3. The CDR3 nucleotides are TGTGCCAGCAGGGACGGACAGGGCGACTACGAGCAGTACTTC. It encodes CASRDGQGDYEQYF.

The V and J genes are TRBV5-1 and TRBJ1-4; D is unresolved. The CDR3 runs to 14 residues. Germline V CDR1 and CDR2: SGHRS, YFSETQ. Trimming removed 7 bases at V and 4 bases at J, with 14 bases between. The CDR3: CASGERGYNEKLFF. CDR3 nucleotides: TGCGCCAGCGGCGAGAGAGGGTATAATGAAAAACTGTTTTTT.

The rearrangement joins TRBV7-8 to TRBJ1-5; D may be TRBD1 (6 bases). CDR3 size: 14 residues. The germline gives CDR1 SGHVS, CDR2 FQNEAQ. The V end was cut by 5 bases, the J end by 4 bases, with 12 bases between. The CDR3 DNA is TGTGCCAGCAGCACAGACAGGATTAATCAGCCCCAGCATTTT. Its translation is CASSTDRINQPQHF.

The rearrangement links TRBV5-1 to TRBJ2-3; D unresolved. This CDR3 has 14 residues. Germline assignment: CDR1 SGHRS and CDR2 YFSETQ. The V end lost 0 bases, the J end lost 1 base, and 6 bases lay between the germline ends. As DNA, the CDR3 is TGCGCCAGCAGCTTGGTGGCGGGCACAGATACGCAGTATTTT. Its translation: CASSLVAGTDTQYF.

This chain links TRBV7-9 with TRBJ2-7, with TRBD2 matching over 14 bases. Germline assignment: CDR1 SEHNR and CDR2 FQNEAQ (reference sequence). V trimming: 5 bases; J trimming: 0 bases; junction bases outside the gene matches: 6. The CDR3 covers 17 residues. DNA of the CDR3: TGTGCCAGCAGCCCGAGTGGACTAGCGGGGGGCTCCTACGAGCAGTACTTC. Translation: CASSPSGLAGGSYEQYF.

CDR3 bases: TGCAGCGTTGAACAGGGCCTCTATGGCTACACCTTC. Its translation: CSVEQGLYGYTF. V is TRBV29-1 and J is TRBJ1-2, with D possibly being TRBD1 (5 bases). This CDR3 contains 12 residues. Germline loops: CDR1 SQVTM, CDR2 ANQGSEA. Between the trimmed V and J ends, which lost 2 bases and 4 bases, there was a span of 8 bases.

The V gene is TRBV5-6, the J gene TRBJ2-5; 8 bases are shared with TRBD1. The V and J ends lost 0 bases and 1 base, in that order; junction bases with no gene match: 2. The germline CDR1 and CDR2 sequences are SGHDT and YYEEEE. This CDR3 comprises 15 residues. The CDR3 DNA is TGTGCCAGCAGCTTGGAGGACAGGGCCCAAGAGACCCAGTACTTC. This translates into CASSLEDRAQETQYF.

V usage is TRBV7-2 and J usage is TRBJ1-6, with 8 nucleotides matching TRBD1. V lost 3 bases and J lost 0; bases outside the gene matches: 7. CDR3 length: 18 residues. Germline V gives CDR1 SGHTA, CDR2 FQGNSA. CDR3 in amino acids: CASSLDRVASSYNSPLHF. The CDR3 region has the DNA TGTGCCAGCAGCTTGGACAGGGTTGCCAGCTCCTATAATTCACCCCTCCACTTT.

This clone was counted between two and nine times. The chain's CDR3 is CASSSLRGNTEAFF. CDR3 sequence (DNA): TGTGCCAGCAGCTCATTAAGGGGGAACACTGAAGCTTTCTTT. The V gene is TRBV7-9, the J gene TRBJ1-1; perhaps TRBD1 as D (5 bases). The length of the CDR3 is 14 residues. From germline, CDR1 is SEHNR and CDR2 FQNEAQ (reference sequence). Trimming removed 4 bases from V and 1 base from J, with 10 bases in between.

V usage is TRBV5-1 and J usage is TRBJ2-1; TRBD1 agrees at 12 bases. Germline trimming cut 2 bases from V and 7 bases from J; bases unmatched to any gene: 4. CDR1 SGHRS and CDR2 YFSETQ come from the germline V gene. The CDR3 extends over 15 amino acids. CDR3 bases: TGCGCCAGCAGCTTTGGGGACAGGGGGCTGAATGAGCAGTTCTTC. Its protein is CASSFGDRGLNEQFF.

The chain uses TRBV28 and TRBJ1-1; D unresolved. CDR3 length: 13 amino acids. Germline V lookup: CDR1 MDHEN, CDR2 SYDVKM. V dropped 8 bases and J dropped 2 bases, with 12 bases sitting between them. Here the CDR3 DNA reads TGTGCCAGCGCACGGTTTGTAAACACTGAAGCTTTCTTT. It translates to CASARFVNTEAFF.

This clone was counted only a few times. This chain links TRBV29-1 with TRBJ1-2; TRBD1 is a possible D gene (5 bases). V was pared by 5 bases and J by 8 bases, with 9 bases between. CDR1 is SQVTM, CDR2 ANQGSEA, per germline. This CDR3 is 10 amino acids long. The CDR3 DNA follows: TGCAGCGTTACCACAGGAGGCTACACCTTC. Amino acids: CSVTTGGYTF.

V gene TRBV28 combines with J gene TRBJ1-2; tentatively, D is TRBD1 (6 bases). The CDR3 is 14 residues long. Trimming took off 5 bases at V and 1 base at J, with 11 bases between the two ends. The germline V gene has CDR1 MDHEN and CDR2 SYDVKM. Written as DNA, the CDR3 is TGTGCCAGCAGTCCTCCGGACAGTAACTATGGCTACACCTTC. This codes for CASSPPDSNYGYTF.

The chain joins TRBV5-1 to TRBJ1-4; the D gene is possibly TRBD1 (5 bases). This CDR3 region has 14 residues. Germline lookup yields CDR1 SGHRS and CDR2 YFSETQ. Between the trimmed V and J ends, which lost 0 bases and 8 bases, there was a span of 11 bases. For the CDR3, the DNA is TGCGCCAGCAGCTTGGAGGGGCCACCAGAAAAACTGTTTTTT. As protein: CASSLEGPPEKLFF.

This chain links TRBV28 with TRBJ1-5, with D possibly being TRBD1 (5 bases). The CDR3 has 12 residues. CDR1 is MDHEN, CDR2 SYDVKM, per germline. Trimming left V 5 bases short and J 5 bases short, with 7 bases between. CDR3 nucleotides: TGTGCCAGCAGTGGGGGGGATCAGCCCCAGCATTTT. Amino acids: CASSGGDQPQHF.

The chain couples TRBV3-1 (or the pseudogene TRBV3-2) to TRBJ2-7; TRBD1 agrees at 10 bases. J gave up 6 bases and V 5 bases, and 10 bases lay outside the gene matches. CDR1 LGHDT and CDR2 YNNKEL come from the germline V gene (reference sequence). CDR3 length: 15 amino acids. The CDR3: CASSYGTGELGEQYF. The CDR3 coding sequence is TGTGCCAGCAGCTACGGGACAGGGGAACTGGGCGAGCAGTACTTC.

The V gene is TRBV7-9, the J gene TRBJ2-7, with D possibly matching TRBD2 (6 bases). CDR3 length: 13 residues. CDR1 and CDR2 (germline): SEHNR, FQNEAQ (reference sequence). With 3 bases removed from V and 6 bases from J, the gap between germline ends came to 12 bases. The CDR3 loop reads CASSLDSGGEQYF. DNA for the CDR3: TGTGCCAGCAGCTTGGATTCCGGGGGCGAGCAGTACTTC.

J is TRBJ1-1 and V is TRBV2, with a possible D match to TRBD1 (6 bases). The CDR3 runs to 13 residues. In germline, CDR1 is SNHLY, CDR2 FYNNEI. The V gene lost 4 bases and the J gene lost 6 bases, with 12 bases spanning the gap. The CDR3 DNA follows: TGTGCCAGCAGTGTGGGGGGGCGGTCTGAAGCTTTCTTT. It yields the protein CASSVGGRSEAFF.

This clone was detected only once. V usage is TRBV29-1 and J usage is TRBJ1-5; possible D gene TRBD1, 5 bases. The CDR3 extends over 13 amino acids. V was pared by 6 bases and J by 0 bases, with 9 bases between. Germline V CDR1 and CDR2: SQVTM, ANQGSEA. The CDR3 here is CSVGLNSNQPQHF. The CDR3 DNA is TGCAGCGTGGGGCTGAATAGCAATCAGCCCCAGCATTTT.

The chain is built from TRBV30 and TRBJ2-7; D possibly corresponds to TRBD2 (6 bases). The length of the CDR3 is 15 residues. V was shortened by 0 bases and J by 5 bases, with 17 bases between the two germline ends. The germline gives CDR1 GTSNPN, CDR2 SVGIG (reference sequence). This CDR3 reads CAWSVAGRPLHEQYF. The CDR3 region has the DNA TGTGCCTGGAGTGTTGCGGGGAGGCCTCTCCACGAGCAGTACTTC.